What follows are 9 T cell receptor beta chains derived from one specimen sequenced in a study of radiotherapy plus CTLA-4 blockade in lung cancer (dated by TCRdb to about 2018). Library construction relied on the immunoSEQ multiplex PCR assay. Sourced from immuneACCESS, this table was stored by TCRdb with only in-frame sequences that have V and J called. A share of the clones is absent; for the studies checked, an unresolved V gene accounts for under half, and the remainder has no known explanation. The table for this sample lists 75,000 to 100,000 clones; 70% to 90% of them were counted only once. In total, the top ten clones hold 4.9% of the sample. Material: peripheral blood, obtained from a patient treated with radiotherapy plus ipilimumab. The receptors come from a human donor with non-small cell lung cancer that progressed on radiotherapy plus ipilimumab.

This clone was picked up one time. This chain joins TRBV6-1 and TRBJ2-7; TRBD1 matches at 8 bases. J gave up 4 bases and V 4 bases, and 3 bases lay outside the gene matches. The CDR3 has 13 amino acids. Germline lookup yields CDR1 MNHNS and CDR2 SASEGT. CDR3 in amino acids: CASSAGGGYEQYF. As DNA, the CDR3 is TGTGCCAGCAGTGCAGGGGGCGGGTACGAGCAGTACTTC.

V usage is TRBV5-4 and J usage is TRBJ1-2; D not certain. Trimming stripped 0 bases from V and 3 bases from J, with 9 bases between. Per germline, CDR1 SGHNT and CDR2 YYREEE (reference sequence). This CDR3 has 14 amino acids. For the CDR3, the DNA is TGTGCCAGCAGCTTGGGACCGGGGTACTATGGCTACACCTTC. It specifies CASSLGPGYYGYTF.

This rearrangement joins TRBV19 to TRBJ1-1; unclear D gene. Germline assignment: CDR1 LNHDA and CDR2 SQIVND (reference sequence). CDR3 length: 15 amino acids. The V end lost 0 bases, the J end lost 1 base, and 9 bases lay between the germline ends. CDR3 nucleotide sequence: TGTGCCAGTAGTATAGATAACGCGGGGAACACTGAAGCTTTCTTT. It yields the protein CASSIDNAGNTEAFF.

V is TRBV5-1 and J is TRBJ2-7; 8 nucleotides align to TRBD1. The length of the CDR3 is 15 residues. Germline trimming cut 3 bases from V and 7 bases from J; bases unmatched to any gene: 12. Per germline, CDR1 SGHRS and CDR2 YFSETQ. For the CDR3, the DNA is TGCGCCAGCAGCTCGGGGGACAGGACTTTGGGGGAGCAGTACTTC. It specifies CASSSGDRTLGEQYF.

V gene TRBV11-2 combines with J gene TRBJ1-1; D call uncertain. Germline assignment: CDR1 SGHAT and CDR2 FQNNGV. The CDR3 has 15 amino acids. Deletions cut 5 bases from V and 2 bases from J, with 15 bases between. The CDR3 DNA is TGTGCCAGCAGCCCCGCGGGAGGGTATAACACTGAAGCTTTCTTT. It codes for CASSPAGGYNTEAFF.

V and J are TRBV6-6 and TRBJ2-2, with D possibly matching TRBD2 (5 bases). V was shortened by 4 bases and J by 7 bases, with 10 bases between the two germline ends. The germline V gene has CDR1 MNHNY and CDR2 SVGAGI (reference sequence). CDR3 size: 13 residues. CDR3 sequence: CASSWTANGELFF. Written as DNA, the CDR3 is TGTGCCAGCAGTTGGACTGCGAACGGGGAGCTGTTTTTT.

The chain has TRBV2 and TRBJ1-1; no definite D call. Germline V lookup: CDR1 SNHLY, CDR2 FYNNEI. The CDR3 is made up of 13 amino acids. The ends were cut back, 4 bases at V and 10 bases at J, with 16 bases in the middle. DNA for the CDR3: TGTGCCAGCAGTGGTGAGGGTTTTGTTGGAGCTTTCTTT. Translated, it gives CASSGEGFVGAFF.

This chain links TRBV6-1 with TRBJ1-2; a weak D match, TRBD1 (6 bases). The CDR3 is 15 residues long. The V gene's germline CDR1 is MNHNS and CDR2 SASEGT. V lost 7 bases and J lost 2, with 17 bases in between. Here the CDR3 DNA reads TGTGCCAGCACCGCGAAGGGGGGATCCAACTATGGCTACACCTTC. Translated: CASTAKGGSNYGYTF.

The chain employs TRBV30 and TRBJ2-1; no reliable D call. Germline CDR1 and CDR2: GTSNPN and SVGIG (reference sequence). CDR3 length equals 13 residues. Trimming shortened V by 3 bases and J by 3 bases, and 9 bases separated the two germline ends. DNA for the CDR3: TGTGCCTGGAGCCAGACAAGCTACAATGAGCAGTTCTTC. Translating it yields CAWSQTSYNEQFF.